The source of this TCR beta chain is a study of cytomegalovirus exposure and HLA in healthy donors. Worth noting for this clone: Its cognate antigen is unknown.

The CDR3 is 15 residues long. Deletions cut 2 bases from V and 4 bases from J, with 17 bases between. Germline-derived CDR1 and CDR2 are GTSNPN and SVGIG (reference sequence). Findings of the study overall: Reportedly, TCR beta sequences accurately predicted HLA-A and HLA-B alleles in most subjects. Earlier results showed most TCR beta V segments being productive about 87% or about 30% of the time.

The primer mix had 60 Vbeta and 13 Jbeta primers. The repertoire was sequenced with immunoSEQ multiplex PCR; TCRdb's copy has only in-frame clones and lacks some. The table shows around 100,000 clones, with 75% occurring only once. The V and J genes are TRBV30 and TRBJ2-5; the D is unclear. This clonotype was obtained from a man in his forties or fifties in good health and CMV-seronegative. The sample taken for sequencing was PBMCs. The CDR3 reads CAWSRSVPMSETQYF. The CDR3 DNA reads TGTGCCTGGAGTCGCTCGGTCCCCATGTCAGAGACCCAGTACTTC.